Below are 7 T cell receptor beta chains sequenced from a single sample in a study of blood T cell repertoires in COVID-19. Assay: immunoSEQ multiplex PCR; the TCRdb copy retains only in-frame clones and omits some. The sample shows about 62,000 clones, around 89% of them seen only once. Source material: peripheral blood. The source is an older woman with COVID-19, enrolled during active disease.

V usage is TRBV13 and J usage is TRBJ2-1; 7 bases are a match to TRBD1. Germline values: CDR1 PRHDT, CDR2 FYEKMQ (reference sequence). V trimming: 1 base; J trimming: 7 bases; junction bases outside the gene matches: 10. This CDR3 is built from 16 residues. Here the CDR3 DNA reads TGTGCCAGCAGCTTAGTTCTAGGGGGCGCCTGGAATGAGCAGTTCTTC. This translates into CASSLVLGGAWNEQFF. The complete variable domain, with remaining parts taken from reference TRBV13 and TRBJ2-1, reads AAGVIQSPRHLIKEKRETATLKCYPIPRHDTVYWYQQGPGQDPQFLISFYEKMQSDKGSIPDRFSAQQFSDYHSELNMSSLELGDSALYFCASSLVLGGAWNEQFFGPGTRLTVL.

The chain links TRBV7-2 to TRBJ1-1; a possible D gene is TRBD1 (5 bases). Trimming removed 5 bases from V and 4 bases from J, with 17 bases in between. In germline, CDR1 is SGHTA, CDR2 FQGNSA. The CDR3 contains 15 residues. The CDR3 reads CASSQYAGGTTEAFF. The CDR3 region has the DNA TGTGCCAGCAGCCAGTACGCCGGGGGAACCACTGAAGCTTTCTTT.

The chain has TRBV4-2 and TRBJ1-2; maybe TRBD1 (5 bases). The V gene lost 4 bases and the J gene lost 1 base, with 16 bases spanning the gap. This CDR3 has 16 amino acids. Germline V CDR1 and CDR2: LGHNA, YNFKEQ. The CDR3 spells CASSRSPDSNNYGYTF. The CDR3 DNA is TGTGCCAGCAGCCGGTCTCCCGACAGCAATAACTATGGCTACACCTTC.

This clone was seen once. J is TRBJ2-7 and V is TRBV11-2, with D hard to call. Germline V gene lookup returns CDR1 SGHAT and CDR2 FQNNGV. V was pared by 1 base and J by 2 bases, with 9 bases between. The CDR3 contains 14 residues. CDR3: CASSLGASTYEQYF. The CDR3 DNA is TGTGCCAGCAGCTTAGGGGCCAGCACCTACGAGCAGTACTTC.

The chain is built from TRBV7-2 and TRBJ1-2, with D possibly matching TRBD1 (6 bases). This CDR3 comprises 13 residues. CDR1 and CDR2 (germline): SGHTA, FQGNSA. Trimming removed 6 bases from V and 4 bases from J, with 12 bases in between. CDR3 residues: CASRSTGVYGYTF. CDR3 DNA sequence: TGTGCCAGCAGATCGACAGGAGTCTATGGCTACACCTTC.

V is TRBV7-2 and J is TRBJ2-7, with 8 bases that match TRBD1. Germline trimming cut 2 bases from V and 3 bases from J; bases unmatched to any gene: 6. Germline V gene lookup returns CDR1 SGHTA and CDR2 FQGNSA. There are 15 residues in the CDR3. CDR3 nucleotide sequence: TGTGCCAGCAGCTTAATGGCAGGGGGCTACTACGAGCAGTACTTC. Its protein is CASSLMAGGYYEQYF.

The chain joins TRBV27 to TRBJ1-2; D not certain. V was cut by 9 bases and J by 4 bases, with 15 bases left in between. The CDR3 has 13 residues. Germline V lookup: CDR1 MNHEY, CDR2 SMNVEV (reference sequence). CDR3 sequence reads: CARKPDFSYGYTF. The CDR3 nucleotides read TGTGCCAGGAAACCGGACTTCTCCTATGGCTACACCTTC.